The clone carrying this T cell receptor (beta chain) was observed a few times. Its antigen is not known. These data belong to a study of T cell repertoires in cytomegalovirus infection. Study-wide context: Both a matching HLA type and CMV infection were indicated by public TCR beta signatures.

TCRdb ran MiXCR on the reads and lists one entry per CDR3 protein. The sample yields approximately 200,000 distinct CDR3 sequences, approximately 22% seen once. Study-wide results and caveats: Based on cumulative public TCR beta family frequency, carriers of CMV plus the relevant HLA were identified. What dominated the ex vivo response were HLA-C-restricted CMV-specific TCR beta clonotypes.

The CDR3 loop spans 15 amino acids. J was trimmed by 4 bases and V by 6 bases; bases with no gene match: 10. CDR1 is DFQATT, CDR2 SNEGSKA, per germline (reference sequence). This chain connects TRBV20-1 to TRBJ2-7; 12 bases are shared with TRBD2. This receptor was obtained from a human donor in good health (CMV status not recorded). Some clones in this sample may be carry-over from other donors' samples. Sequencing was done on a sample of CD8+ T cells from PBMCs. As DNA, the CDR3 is TGCAGTGCCCCGTCGACTAGCGGGGGTCTTTACGAGCAGTACTTC. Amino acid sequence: CSAPSTSGGLYEQYF.